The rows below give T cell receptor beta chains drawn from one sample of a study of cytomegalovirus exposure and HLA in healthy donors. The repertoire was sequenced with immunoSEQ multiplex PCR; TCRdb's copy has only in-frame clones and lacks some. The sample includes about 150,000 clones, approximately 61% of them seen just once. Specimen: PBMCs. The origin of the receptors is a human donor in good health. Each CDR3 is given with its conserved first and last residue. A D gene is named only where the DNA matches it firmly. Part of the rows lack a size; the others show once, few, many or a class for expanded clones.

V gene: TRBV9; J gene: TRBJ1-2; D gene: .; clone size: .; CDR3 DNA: TGTGCCAGCAGCCCTGGGGGGGGGCCAGGGCCCTATGGCTACACCTTC; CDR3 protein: CASSPGGGPGPYGYTF
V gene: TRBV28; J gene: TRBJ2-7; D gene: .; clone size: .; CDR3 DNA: TGTGCCAGCAGTTTATCCAGGGTCTACGAGCAGTACTTC; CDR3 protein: CASSLSRVYEQYF
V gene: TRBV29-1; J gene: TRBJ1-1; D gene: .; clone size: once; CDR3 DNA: TGCAGCGGGAGAGAGGGCGACACTGAAGCTTTCTTT; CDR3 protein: CSGREGDTEAFF
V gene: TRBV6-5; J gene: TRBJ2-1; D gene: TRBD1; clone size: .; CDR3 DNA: TGTGCCAGCACGTGGACAGGGGGAACTAACAATGAGCAGTTCTTC; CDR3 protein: CASTWTGGTNNEQFF
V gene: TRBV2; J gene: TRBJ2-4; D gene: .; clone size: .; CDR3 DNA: TGTGCCAGCAACTCCTGGGCAGGGGGGGCCAAAAACATTCAGTACTTC; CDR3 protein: CASNSWAGGAKNIQYF
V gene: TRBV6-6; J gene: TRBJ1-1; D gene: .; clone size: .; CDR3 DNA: TGTGCCAGCAGTTACTCGATGCAGGGGCGAAACACTGAAGCTTTCTTT; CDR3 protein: CASSYSMQGRNTEAFF
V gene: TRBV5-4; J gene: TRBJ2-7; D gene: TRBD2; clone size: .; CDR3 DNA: TGTGCCAGCAGCGCCCCAGGGGCGGGAGGGGACGAGCAGTACTTC; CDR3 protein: CASSAPGAGGDEQYF
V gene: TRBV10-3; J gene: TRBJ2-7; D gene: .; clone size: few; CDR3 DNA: TGTGCCATCAGCCCTAGCGTTACCTACGAGCAGTACTTC; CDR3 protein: CAISPSVTYEQYF
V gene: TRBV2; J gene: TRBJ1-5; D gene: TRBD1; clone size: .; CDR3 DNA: TGTGCCAGCAGTGCAGACAGGGGCAATCAGCCCCAGCATTTT; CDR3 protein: CASSADRGNQPQHF
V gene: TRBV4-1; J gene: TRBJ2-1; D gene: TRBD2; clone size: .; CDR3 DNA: TGCGCCACCCATAATAGCGGGAGGGCCAATGAGCAGTTCTTC; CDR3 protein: CATHNSGRANEQFF
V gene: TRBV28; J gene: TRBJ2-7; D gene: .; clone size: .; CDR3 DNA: TGTGCCAGCACGGAGGTTCTTAAGAACGAGCAGTACTTC; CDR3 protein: CASTEVLKNEQYF
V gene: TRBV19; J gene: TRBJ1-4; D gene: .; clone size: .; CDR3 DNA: TGTGCCAGTACCTACCGGGCAGGGGCGAGTGAAAAACTGTTTTTT; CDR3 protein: CASTYRAGASEKLFF
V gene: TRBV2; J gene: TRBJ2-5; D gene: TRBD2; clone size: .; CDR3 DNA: TGTGCCAGCAGTTCTAGCGGGGCTATACAGGCCCAGTACTTC; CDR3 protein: CASSSSGAIQAQYF
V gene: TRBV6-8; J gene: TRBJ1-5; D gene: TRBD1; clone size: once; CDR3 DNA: TGTGCCACTCTGGGGGACAGGAATTATCAGCCCCAGCATTTT; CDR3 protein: CATLGDRNYQPQHF
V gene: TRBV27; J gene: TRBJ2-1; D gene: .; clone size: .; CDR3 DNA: TGTGCCAGCGGAACGGGAGTCCATGAGCAGTTCTTC; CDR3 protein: CASGTGVHEQFF
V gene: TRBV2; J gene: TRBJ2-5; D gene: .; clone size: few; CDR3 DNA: TGTGCCAGCAGTTTGGGGACTTGGGAGACCCAGTACTTC; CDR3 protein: CASSLGTWETQYF
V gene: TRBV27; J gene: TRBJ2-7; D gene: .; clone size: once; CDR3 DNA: TGTGCCAGCAGTTGGGGAGATACTTACGAGCAGTACTTC; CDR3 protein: CASSWGDTYEQYF
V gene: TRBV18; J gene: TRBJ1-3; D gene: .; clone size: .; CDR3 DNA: TGTGCCAGCTCACAAGCGGAATCCGGAAACACCATATATTTT; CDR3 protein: CASSQAESGNTIYF
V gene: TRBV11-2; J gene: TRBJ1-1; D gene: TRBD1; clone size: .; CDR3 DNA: TGTGCCAGCAGCCTGGACAGGGGGAACGGAGCTTTCTTT; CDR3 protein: CASSLDRGNGAFF
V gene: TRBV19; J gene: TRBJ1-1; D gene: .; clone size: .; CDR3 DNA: TGTGCCAGTAGGGAGGGAGCCACTGAAGCTTTCTTT; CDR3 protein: CASREGATEAFF
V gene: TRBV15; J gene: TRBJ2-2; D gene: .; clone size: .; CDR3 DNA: TGTGCCACCAGCAGAGACCCCCGGAGCACCGGGGAGCTGTTTTTT; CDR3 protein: CATSRDPRSTGELFF
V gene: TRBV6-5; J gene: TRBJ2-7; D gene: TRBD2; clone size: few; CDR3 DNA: TGTGCCAGCAGTCGGGACTATCAAAGCTCCTACGAGCAGTACTTC; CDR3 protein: CASSRDYQSSYEQYF
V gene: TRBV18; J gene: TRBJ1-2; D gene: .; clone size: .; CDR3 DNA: TGTGCCAGCTCACCGGGACACAACTATGGCTACACCTTC; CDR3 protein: CASSPGHNYGYTF
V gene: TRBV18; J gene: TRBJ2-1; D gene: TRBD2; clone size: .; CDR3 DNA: TGTGCCAGCTCACTGGGAGCGGGAGACAATGAGCAGTTCTTC; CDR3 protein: CASSLGAGDNEQFF
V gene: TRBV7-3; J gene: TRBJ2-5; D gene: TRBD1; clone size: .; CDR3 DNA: TGTGCCAGCAGCCCGGGACAGGGGTATTTGGAGACCCAGTACTTC; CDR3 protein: CASSPGQGYLETQYF
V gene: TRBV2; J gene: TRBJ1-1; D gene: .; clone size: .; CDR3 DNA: TGTGCCAGCAGTGAAGCCTCGGCGGGTACTGAAGCTTTCTTT; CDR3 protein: CASSEASAGTEAFF
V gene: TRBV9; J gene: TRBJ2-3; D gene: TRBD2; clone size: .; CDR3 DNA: TGTGCCAGCAGCGTCGGACTAGCGGGAGTAGATACGCAGTATTTT; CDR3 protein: CASSVGLAGVDTQYF
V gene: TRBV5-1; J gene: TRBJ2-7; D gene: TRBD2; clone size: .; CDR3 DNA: TGCGCCAGCAGCCGGACCGGGACTAGCGGGAGAAGCTCCTACGAGCAGTACTTC; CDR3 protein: CASSRTGTSGRSSYEQYF
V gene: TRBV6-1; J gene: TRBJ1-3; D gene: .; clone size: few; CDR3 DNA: TGTGCCAGCAGTGGTCTCTCTGGAAACACCATATATTTT; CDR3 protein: CASSGLSGNTIYF
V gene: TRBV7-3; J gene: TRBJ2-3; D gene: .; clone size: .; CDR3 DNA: TGTGCCAGCAGCACCTACGGGAGAGGCACAGATACGCAGTATTTT; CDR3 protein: CASSTYGRGTDTQYF
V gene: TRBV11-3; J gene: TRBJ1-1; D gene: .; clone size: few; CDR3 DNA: TGTGCCAGCAGCTTTGGAGTCGAGGACACTGAAGCTTTCTTT; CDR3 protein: CASSFGVEDTEAFF
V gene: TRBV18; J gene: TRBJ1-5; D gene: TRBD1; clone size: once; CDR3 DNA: TGTGCCAGCTCCGGAACAGGGGATCAGCCCCAGCATTTT; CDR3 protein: CASSGTGDQPQHF
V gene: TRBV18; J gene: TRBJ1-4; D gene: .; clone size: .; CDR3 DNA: TGTGCCAGCTCACCCGACAGACCGAATGAAAAACTGTTTTTT; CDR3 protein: CASSPDRPNEKLFF
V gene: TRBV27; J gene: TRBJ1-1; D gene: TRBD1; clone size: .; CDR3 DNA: TGTGCCAGCAGTTTCTCGGACAGGGGAGCTGAAGCTTTCTTT; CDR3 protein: CASSFSDRGAEAFF
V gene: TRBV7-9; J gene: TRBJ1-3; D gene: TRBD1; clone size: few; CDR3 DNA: TGTGCCAGCAGCCCCAGGACCGCAGGGGGCGACCCTGGAAACACCATATATTTT; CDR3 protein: CASSPRTAGGDPGNTIYF
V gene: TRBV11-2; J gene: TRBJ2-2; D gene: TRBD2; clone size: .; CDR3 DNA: TGTGCCAGCTTAGGGTGGGGGGGTGCGAACACCGGGGAGCTGTTTTTT; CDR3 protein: CASLGWGGANTGELFF
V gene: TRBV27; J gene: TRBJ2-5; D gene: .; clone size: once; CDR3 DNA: TGTGCCAGCAGTCGGGACACGGGAGAGACCCAGTACTTC; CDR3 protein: CASSRDTGETQYF
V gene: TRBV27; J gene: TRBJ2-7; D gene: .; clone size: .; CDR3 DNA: TGTGCCAGCAGTCGGGACTCTGGCTACGAGCAGTACTTC; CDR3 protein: CASSRDSGYEQYF
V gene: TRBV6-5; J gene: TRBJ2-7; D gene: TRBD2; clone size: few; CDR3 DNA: TGTGCCACTTCACTCGGGGCTAGCGGGACCTACGAGCAGTACTTC; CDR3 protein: CATSLGASGTYEQYF
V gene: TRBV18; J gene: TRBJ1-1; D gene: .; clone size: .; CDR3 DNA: TGTGCCAGCTCACCACCGGGGATCGCCAGGGGCGAGGCAGCTTTCTTT; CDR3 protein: CASSPPGIARGEAAFF
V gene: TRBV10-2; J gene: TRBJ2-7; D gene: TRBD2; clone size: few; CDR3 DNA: TGCGCCAGCAGTGAGCTCGGGACTAGCGGGAGCTACGAGCAGTACTTC; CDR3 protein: CASSELGTSGSYEQYF
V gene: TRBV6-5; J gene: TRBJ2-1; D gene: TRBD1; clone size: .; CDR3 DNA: TGTGCCAGCAGACGGGACAGCTACAATGAGCAGTTCTTC; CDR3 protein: CASRRDSYNEQFF
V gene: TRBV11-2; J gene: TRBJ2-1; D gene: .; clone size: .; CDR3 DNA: TGTGCCAGCAGCTTAGTGCCGAGCTACAATGAGCAGTTCTTC; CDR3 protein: CASSLVPSYNEQFF
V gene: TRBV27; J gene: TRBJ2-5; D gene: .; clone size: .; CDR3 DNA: TGTGCCAGCATTCGGGGAGAGACCCAGTACTTC; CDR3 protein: CASIRGETQYF
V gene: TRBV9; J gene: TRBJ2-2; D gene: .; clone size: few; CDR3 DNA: TGTGCCAGCAGCGCTGGGACAACCGGGGAGCTGTTTTTT; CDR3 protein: CASSAGTTGELFF
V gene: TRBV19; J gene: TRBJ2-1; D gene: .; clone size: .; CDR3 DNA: TGTGCCAGTTCAGGAGGGGCAAATGAGCAGTTCTTC; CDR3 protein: CASSGGANEQFF
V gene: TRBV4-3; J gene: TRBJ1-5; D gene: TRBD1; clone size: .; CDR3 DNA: TGCGCCAGCAGCCAAGGTCCGGGAGGGGGCGACAATCAGCCCCAGCATTTT; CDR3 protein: CASSQGPGGGDNQPQHF
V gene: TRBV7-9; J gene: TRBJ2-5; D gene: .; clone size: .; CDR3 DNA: TGTGCCAGCAGCCCGCGGGTAGTAGAGACCCAGTACTTC; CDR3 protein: CASSPRVVETQYF
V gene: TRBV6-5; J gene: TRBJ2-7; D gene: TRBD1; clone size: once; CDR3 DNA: TGTGCCAGCAGTTACGCCGGGACAGGGATTTACGAGCAGTACTTC; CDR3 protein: CASSYAGTGIYEQYF
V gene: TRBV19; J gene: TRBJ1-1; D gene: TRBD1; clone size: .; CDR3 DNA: TGTGCCAGTAGGGCAGGGGGGTACACTGAAGCTTTCTTT; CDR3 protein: CASRAGGYTEAFF